This T cell receptor (beta chain) was identified during a study of PD-L1 blockade in urothelial cancer. There are 13 residues in the CDR3. Germline V CDR1 and CDR2: KGHSH, LQKENI. The V end was cut by 4 bases, the J end by 6 bases, with 10 bases between. Time point noted: peripheral blood 6 weeks after treatment start. Measured with immunoSEQ multiplex PCR; TCRdb has only the in-frame clones, and not every one. The profile shows around 100,000 clones, more than 85% of them singletons. The V and J genes are TRBV18 and TRBJ1-5; D possibly corresponds to TRBD1 (5 bases). The receptor comes from a man aged 55 to 70 with urothelial cancer. The material sequenced was PBMCs, taken around atezolizumab (anti-PD-L1) treatment. The CDR3 here is CASSQAQGQPQHF. CDR3 coding DNA: TGTGCCAGCTCACAGGCGCAGGGTCAGCCCCAGCATTTT.